Listed below are T cell receptor beta chains from one sample, sequenced in a study of blood T cell repertoires in COVID-19. Libraries were prepared by immunoSEQ multiplex PCR; TCRdb keeps only in-frame clonotypes and omits some of them. This table holds 90,000 to 140,000 clones, about 85% found once. The sample consisted of peripheral blood. The receptors stem from a man between 50 and 59 years old with acute or convalescent COVID-19. The CDR3 runs from the conserved cysteine through the conserved F or W. Each record gives: clone size, V gene, J gene, D gene, CDR3 DNA, CDR3 protein. D genes are given only for firm matches. The size entry is marked missing in some rows and otherwise reads once, few, many or a size class.

NA	TRBV28	TRBJ2-1	NA	TGTGCCAGCAGTCCCATCGACAAAAGCAATGAGCAGTTCTTC	CASSPIDKSNEQFF
once	TRBV12-3/TRBV12-4	TRBJ1-1	NA	TGTGCCAGCAGTCAAATACAGGGAACTGAAGCTTTCTTT	CASSQIQGTEAFF
NA	TRBV7-8	TRBJ2-2	NA	TGTGCCAGCAGCCTCTGGAGGGACCCCGGGGAGCTGTTTTTT	CASSLWRDPGELFF
NA	TRBV28	TRBJ2-7	NA	TGTGCCAGCAGTTCGGGGCACAGGGGAGGAAGGTACGAGCAGTACTTC	CASSSGHRGGRYEQYF
NA	TRBV7-7	TRBJ2-2	NA	TGTGCTAGCAGCTCTAGCGCAGAGAACACCGGGGAGCTGTTTTTT	CASSSSAENTGELFF
NA	TRBV10-3	TRBJ2-7	NA	TGTGCCATCAGTCCGGGTAGGGGGGGGTACGAGCAGTACTTC	CAISPGRGGYEQYF
NA	TRBV29-1	TRBJ1-4	NA	TGCAGCGTTGGTGGGACACCAAACCCTGAAAAACTGTTTTTT	CSVGGTPNPEKLFF
NA	TRBV18	TRBJ1-2	NA	TGTGCCAGCTCACCATGGGAGGCTTCCCACTATGGCTACACCTTC	CASSPWEASHYGYTF
NA	TRBV6-1	TRBJ2-5	NA	TGTGCCAGCAGTGAGTCGTGGACCCAGTACTTC	CASSESWTQYF
NA	TRBV10-3	TRBJ1-1	NA	TGTGCCATCAGGACCGACAGGAACACTGAAGCTTTCTTT	CAIRTDRNTEAFF
NA	TRBV3-1/TRBV3-2	TRBJ1-1	NA	TGTGCCAGCAGCCAAGATGTGGCCCAAAGGGGGAAAGGAGCTTTCTTT	CASSQDVAQRGKGAFF
NA	TRBV11-2	TRBJ1-1	NA	TGTGCCAGCAGCTTAGATCCGGGGAGCACTGAAGCTTTCTTT	CASSLDPGSTEAFF
NA	TRBV12-5	TRBJ2-5	NA	TGTGCTAGTGGTCTGGGGTCAACTATCCAAGAGACCCAGTACTTC	CASGLGSTIQETQYF
NA	TRBV11-2	TRBJ1-2	NA	TGTGCCAGCAGCCATTTGCAGGGGCATGGGGGCTACACCTTC	CASSHLQGHGGYTF
once	TRBV14	TRBJ2-1	TRBD2	TGTGCCAGCAGCCAGGGGCTAGCGGGAGGGGGAACTGAGCAGTTCTTC	CASSQGLAGGGTEQFF
NA	TRBV3-1/TRBV3-2	TRBJ2-2	NA	TGTGCCAGCAGCCAAGATCTAGGGGGTCCCGGGGAGCTGTTTTTT	CASSQDLGGPGELFF
NA	TRBV29-1	TRBJ1-2	TRBD1	TGCAGCGACCGGACAGGGACCTCGTATGGCTACACCTTC	CSDRTGTSYGYTF
NA	TRBV5-1	TRBJ2-3	NA	TGCGCCAGCAACCTATTCGGAGACAGCACAGATACGCAGTATTTT	CASNLFGDSTDTQYF
NA	TRBV10-2	TRBJ1-2	NA	TGCGCCAGCAGTGAGACGACAGGATTCTATGGCTACACCTTC	CASSETTGFYGYTF
NA	TRBV6-1	TRBJ1-6	NA	TGTGCCAGCAGTGAATCTGTTTATAATTCACCCCTCCACTTT	CASSESVYNSPLHF
few	TRBV29-1	TRBJ1-2	NA	TGCAGCGTTTACGCCGGGATCGATGGCTACACCTTC	CSVYAGIDGYTF
NA	TRBV28	TRBJ2-7	TRBD2	TGTGCCAGCAGTTCTACTAGCGGGCCTCTTCTCTCCTACGAGCAGTACTTC	CASSSTSGPLLSYEQYF
NA	TRBV5-5	TRBJ1-1	NA	TGTGCCAGCAGCCCACAGGGCCTTCCCGGCACTGAAGCTTTCTTT	CASSPQGLPGTEAFF
once	TRBV10-3	TRBJ2-6	NA	TGTGCCATCAGTGAGAGGGGGTCCGGGGCCAACGTCCTGACTTTC	CAISERGSGANVLTF
once	TRBV10-2	TRBJ1-3	TRBD1	TGCGCCAGCAACACTGGGACAGGGCTAGACTCTGGAAACACCATATATTTT	CASNTGTGLDSGNTIYF
NA	TRBV29-1	TRBJ1-3	NA	TGCAGCGTTGCAGGTTCCGTATCTGGAAACACCATATATTTT	CSVAGSVSGNTIYF
NA	TRBV27	TRBJ2-3	NA	TGTGCCAGCAGTTCCGGGGATACGCAGTATTTT	CASSSGDTQYF
once	TRBV10-3	TRBJ2-6	NA	TGTGCCATCAGTGGCGACTCTGGGGCCAACGTCCTGACTTTC	CAISGDSGANVLTF
NA	TRBV7-7	TRBJ2-5	NA	TGTGCTAGCAGCTTGGGTGGACTAAACCAAGAGACCCAGTACTTC	CASSLGGLNQETQYF
NA	TRBV5-1	TRBJ2-3	NA	TGCGCCAGCAGCTTGCCGGGGGATGGAGATACGCAGTATTTT	CASSLPGDGDTQYF
NA	TRBV10-3	TRBJ1-2	NA	TGTGCCATCAGTGATGCGGGGGTCCACTATGGCTACACCTTC	CAISDAGVHYGYTF
NA	TRBV6-6	TRBJ2-7	TRBD2	TGTACCACGACACAGATGGGGTCAGCGGGGGAGCAGTACTTC	CTTTQMGSAGEQYF
NA	TRBV24-1	TRBJ2-2	TRBD2	TGTGCCACCAGTGACCCGGGACTAGCCGGCGGGGAGCTGTTTTTT	CATSDPGLAGGELFF
NA	TRBV2	TRBJ2-2	NA	TGTGCCAGCAGCCTCCTACCAGGAGGAACCGGGGAGCTGTTTTTT	CASSLLPGGTGELFF
NA	TRBV19	TRBJ2-7	TRBD1	TGTGCCAGTCCAACAGGGGGAAGGTACGAGCAGTACTTC	CASPTGGRYEQYF
NA	TRBV19	TRBJ2-7	NA	TGTGCCAGTAGTATGCACGGGGGTCACGAGCAGTACTTC	CASSMHGGHEQYF
NA	TRBV28	TRBJ2-3	NA	TGTGCCAGCAGTCCCGATACATCCAGCACAGATACGCAGTATTTT	CASSPDTSSTDTQYF
once	TRBV28	TRBJ2-1	NA	TGTGCCAGCAGTCCGAGCGGATCCTACAATGAGCAGTTCTTC	CASSPSGSYNEQFF
NA	TRBV19	TRBJ2-7	TRBD1	TGTGCCAGTAGTATGGGGCAGGGGGCCTACGAGCAGTACTTC	CASSMGQGAYEQYF
NA	TRBV5-4	TRBJ1-1	TRBD1	TGTGCCAGCGGCGGACAGGGGGCAGTCACTGAAGCTTTCTTT	CASGGQGAVTEAFF
few	TRBV11-2	TRBJ2-1	TRBD2	TGTGCCAGCAGCTTACTAGCGGGCCAGGCATACAATGAGCAGTTCTTC	CASSLLAGQAYNEQFF
NA	TRBV7-3	TRBJ2-1	TRBD1	TGTGCCAGCAGCTTGACAGGGGATTCGGGTAATGAGCAGTTCTTC	CASSLTGDSGNEQFF
NA	TRBV6-6	TRBJ1-4	NA	TGTGCCAGCAGTTACTCTCCGGACGGCGCGGGGGAAAAACTGTTTTTT	CASSYSPDGAGEKLFF
once	TRBV29-1	TRBJ2-7	TRBD2	TGCAGCGTTCGTAGGGAGCCCGGGACTAGCGTTTCCTACGAGCAGTACTTC	CSVRREPGTSVSYEQYF
once	TRBV7-3	TRBJ2-1	TRBD2	TGTGCCAGCAGCTCTAGCGGGGGTTTGGATGAGCAGTTCTTC	CASSSSGGLDEQFF
NA	TRBV25-1	TRBJ2-3	TRBD2	TGTGCCAGCAGTGCAAGCGGGGCTGATACGCAGTATTTT	CASSASGADTQYF
NA	TRBV19	TRBJ2-1	NA	TGTGCCAGTTGTCGCCAGGGGTCCCCCCATGAGCAGTTCTTC	CASCRQGSPHEQFF
once	TRBV10-3	TRBJ1-5	NA	TGTGCCATCAGTGCAGGGCCCTATCAGCCCCAGCATTTT	CAISAGPYQPQHF
NA	TRBV5-4	TRBJ2-3	TRBD1	TGTGCCAGCAGCTTGGACAGGGGGTTGACAGATACGCAGTATTTT	CASSLDRGLTDTQYF
NA	TRBV7-6	TRBJ1-5	NA	TGTGCCAGCAGCTTACGTGCCCGGGACATAAATCAGCCCCAGCATTTT	CASSLRARDINQPQHF